This section outlines one T cell receptor (beta chain) sequence together with its context. Its antigen remains unknown. The V end lost 0 bases, the J end lost 2 bases, and 9 bases lay between the germline ends. The CDR3 loop spans 15 amino acids. Germline CDR1 SGHTA, CDR2 FQGTGA. These data originate in a study of cytomegalovirus exposure and HLA in healthy donors. Study observations and caveats: By HLA locus, TCR association rates varied in a later analysis, with DRB1 showing the most and HLA-C the fewest. Previously analyzed data showed that most TCR beta V segments were productive at a frequency of about 87% or about 30%.

Primers for the PCR totalled 60 Vbeta and 13 Jbeta. Using immunoSEQ multiplex PCR, the repertoire was profiled, and TCRdb retains in-frame clones only, with some absent. Among about 97,000 clones listed, 73% were seen once. The sample was PBMCs. This sequence joins TRBV7-3 and TRBJ2-3; D not resolved. The clonotype originates from a man in his forties or fifties in good health and CMV-seronegative. In DNA form, the CDR3 reads TGTGCCAGCAGCTTAACCTCCGGTCCCACAGATACGCAGTATTTT. Its translation: CASSLTSGPTDTQYF.